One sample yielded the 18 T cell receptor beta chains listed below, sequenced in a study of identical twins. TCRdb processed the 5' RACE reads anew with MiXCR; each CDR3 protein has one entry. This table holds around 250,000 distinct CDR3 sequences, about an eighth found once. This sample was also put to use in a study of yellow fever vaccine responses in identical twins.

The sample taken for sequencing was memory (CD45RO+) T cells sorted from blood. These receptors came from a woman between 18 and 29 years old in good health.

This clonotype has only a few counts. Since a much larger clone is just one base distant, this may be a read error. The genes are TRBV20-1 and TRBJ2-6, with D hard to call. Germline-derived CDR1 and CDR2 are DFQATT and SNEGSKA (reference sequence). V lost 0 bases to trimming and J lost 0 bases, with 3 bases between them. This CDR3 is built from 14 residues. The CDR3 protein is CSARDHSGANVLTF. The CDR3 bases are TGCAGTGCTAGAGACCACTCTGGGGCCAACGTCCTGACTTTC.

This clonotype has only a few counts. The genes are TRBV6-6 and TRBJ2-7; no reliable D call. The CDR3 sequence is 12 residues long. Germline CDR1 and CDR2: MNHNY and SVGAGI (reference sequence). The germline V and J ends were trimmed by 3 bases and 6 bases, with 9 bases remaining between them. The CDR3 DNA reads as TGTGCCAGCAGTTATTGGGCCGGCGAGCAGTACTTC. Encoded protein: CASSYWAGEQYF.

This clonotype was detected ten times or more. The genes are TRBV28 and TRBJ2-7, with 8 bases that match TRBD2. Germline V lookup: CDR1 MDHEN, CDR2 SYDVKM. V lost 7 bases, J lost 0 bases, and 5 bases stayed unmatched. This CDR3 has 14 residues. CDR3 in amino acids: CASKAGTSSYEQYF. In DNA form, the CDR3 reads TGTGCCAGCAAGGCCGGGACTAGCTCCTACGAGCAGTACTTC.

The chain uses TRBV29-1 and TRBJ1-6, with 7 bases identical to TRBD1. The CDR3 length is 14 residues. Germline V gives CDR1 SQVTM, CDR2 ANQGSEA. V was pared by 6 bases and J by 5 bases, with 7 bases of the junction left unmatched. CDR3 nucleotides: TGCAGCGTGCCAGGGGACAGAAATAATTCACCCCTCCACTTT. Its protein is CSVPGDRNNSPLHF. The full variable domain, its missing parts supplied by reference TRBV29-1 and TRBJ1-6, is SAVISQKPSRDICQRGTSLTIQCQVDSQVTMMFWYRQQPGQSLTLIATANQGSEATYESGFVIDKFPISRPNLTFSTLTVSNMSPEDSSIYLCSVPGDRNNSPLHFGNGTRLTVT.

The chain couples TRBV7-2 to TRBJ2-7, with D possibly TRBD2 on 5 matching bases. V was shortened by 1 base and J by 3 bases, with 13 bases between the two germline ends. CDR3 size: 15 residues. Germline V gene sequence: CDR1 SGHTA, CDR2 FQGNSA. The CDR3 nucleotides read TGTGCCAGCAGCTTAGGAGGGAGCTCAAACTACGAGCAGTACTTC. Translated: CASSLGGSSNYEQYF.

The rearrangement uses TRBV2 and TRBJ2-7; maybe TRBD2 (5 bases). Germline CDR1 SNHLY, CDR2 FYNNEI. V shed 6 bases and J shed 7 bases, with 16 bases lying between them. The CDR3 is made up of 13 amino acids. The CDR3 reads CASSFGPPGEQYF. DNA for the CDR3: TGTGCCAGCAGCTTCGGACCGCCGGGGGAGCAGTACTTC.

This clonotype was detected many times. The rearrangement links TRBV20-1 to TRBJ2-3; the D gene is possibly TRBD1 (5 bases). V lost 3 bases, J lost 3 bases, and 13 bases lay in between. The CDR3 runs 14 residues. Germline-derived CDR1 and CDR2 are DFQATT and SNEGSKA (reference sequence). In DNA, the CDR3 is TGCAGTGCTAGGGGGCAAGGAAAGACAGATACGCAGTATTTT. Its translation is CSARGQGKTDTQYF.

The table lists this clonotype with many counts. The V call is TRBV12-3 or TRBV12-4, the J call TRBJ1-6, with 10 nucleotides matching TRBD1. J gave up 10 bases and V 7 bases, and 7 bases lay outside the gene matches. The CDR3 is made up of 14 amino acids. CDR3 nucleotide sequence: TGTGCCAGCACCATAGACAGGGGGCAGTCACCCCTCCACTTT. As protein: CASTIDRGQSPLHF.

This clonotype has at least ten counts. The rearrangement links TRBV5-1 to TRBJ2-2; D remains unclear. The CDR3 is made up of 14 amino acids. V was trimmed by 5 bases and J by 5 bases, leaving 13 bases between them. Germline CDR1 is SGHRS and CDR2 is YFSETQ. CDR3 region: CASRTDGPTGELFF. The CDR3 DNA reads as TGCGCCAGCAGAACGGACGGTCCGACCGGGGAGCTGTTTTTT.

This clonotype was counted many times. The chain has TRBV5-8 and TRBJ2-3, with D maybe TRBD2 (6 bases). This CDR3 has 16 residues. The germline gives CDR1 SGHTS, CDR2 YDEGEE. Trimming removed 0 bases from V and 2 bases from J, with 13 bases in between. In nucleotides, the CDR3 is TGTGCCAGCAGCTTGGGTAAAGGAGGGATCACAGATACGCAGTATTTT. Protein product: CASSLGKGGITDTQYF. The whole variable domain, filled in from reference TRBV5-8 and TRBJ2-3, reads EAGVTQSPTHLIKTRGQQATLRCSPISGHTSVYWYQQALGLGLQFLLWYDEGEERNRGNFPPRFSGRQFPNYSSELNVNALELEDSALYLCASSLGKGGITDTQYFGPGTRLTVL.

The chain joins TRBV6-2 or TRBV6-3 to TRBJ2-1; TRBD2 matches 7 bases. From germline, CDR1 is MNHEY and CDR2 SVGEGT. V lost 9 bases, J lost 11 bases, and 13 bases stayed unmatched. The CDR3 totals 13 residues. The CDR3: CASRDYQPMKQFF. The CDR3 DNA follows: TGTGCCAGTAGGGACTACCAACCAATGAAGCAGTTCTTC.

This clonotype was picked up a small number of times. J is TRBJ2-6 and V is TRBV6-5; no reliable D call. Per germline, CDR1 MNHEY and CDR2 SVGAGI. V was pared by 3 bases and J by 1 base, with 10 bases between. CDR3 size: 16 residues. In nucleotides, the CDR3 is TGTGCCAGCAGTTATTTAGGGCTGTCTGGGGCCAACGTCCTGACTTTC. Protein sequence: CASSYLGLSGANVLTF.

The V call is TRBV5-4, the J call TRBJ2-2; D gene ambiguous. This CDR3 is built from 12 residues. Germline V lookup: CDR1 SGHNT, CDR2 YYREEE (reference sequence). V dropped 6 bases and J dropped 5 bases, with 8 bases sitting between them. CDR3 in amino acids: CASTHPTGELFF. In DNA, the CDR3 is TGTGCCAGCACCCACCCGACCGGGGAGCTGTTTTTT.

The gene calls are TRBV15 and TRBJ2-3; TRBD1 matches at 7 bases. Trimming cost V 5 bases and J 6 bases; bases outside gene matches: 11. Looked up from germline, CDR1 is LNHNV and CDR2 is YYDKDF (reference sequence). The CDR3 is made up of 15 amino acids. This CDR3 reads CATSEGTGVVDTQYF. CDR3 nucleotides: TGTGCCACCAGCGAGGGCACAGGGGTCGTCGATACGCAGTATTTT. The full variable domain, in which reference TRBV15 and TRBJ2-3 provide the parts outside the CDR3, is DAMVIQNPRYQVTQFGKPVTLSCSQTLNHNVMYWYQQKSSQAPKLLFHYYDKDFNNEADTPDNFQSRRPNTSFCFLDIRSPGLGDTAMYLCATSEGTGVVDTQYFGPGTRLTVL.

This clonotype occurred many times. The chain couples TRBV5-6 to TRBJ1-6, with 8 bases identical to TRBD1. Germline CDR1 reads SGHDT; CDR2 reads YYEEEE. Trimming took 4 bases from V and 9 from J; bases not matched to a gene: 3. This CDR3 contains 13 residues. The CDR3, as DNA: TGTGCCAGCAGCCCGGACAGGGTTTCACCCCTCCACTTT. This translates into CASSPDRVSPLHF.

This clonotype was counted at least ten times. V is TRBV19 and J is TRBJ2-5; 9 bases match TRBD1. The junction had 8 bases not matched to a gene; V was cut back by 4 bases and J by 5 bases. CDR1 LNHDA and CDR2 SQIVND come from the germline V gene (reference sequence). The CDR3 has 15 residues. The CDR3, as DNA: TGTGCCAGTAGTACCTCCGGGACAGGGCGTGAGACCCAGTACTTC. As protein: CASSTSGTGRETQYF. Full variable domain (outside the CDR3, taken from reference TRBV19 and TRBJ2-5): DGGITQSPKYLFRKEGQNVTLSCEQNLNHDAMYWYRQDPGQGLRLIYYSQIVNDFQKGDIAEGYSVSREKKESFPLTVTSAQKNPTAFYLCASSTSGTGRETQYFGPGTRLLVL.

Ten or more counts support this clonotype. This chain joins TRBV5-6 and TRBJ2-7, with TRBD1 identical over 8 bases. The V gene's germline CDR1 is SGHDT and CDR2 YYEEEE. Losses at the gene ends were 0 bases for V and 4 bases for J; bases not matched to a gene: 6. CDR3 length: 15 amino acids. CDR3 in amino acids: CASSLAPGGAYEQYF. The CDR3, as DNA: TGTGCCAGCAGCTTGGCTCCAGGGGGCGCATACGAGCAGTACTTC.

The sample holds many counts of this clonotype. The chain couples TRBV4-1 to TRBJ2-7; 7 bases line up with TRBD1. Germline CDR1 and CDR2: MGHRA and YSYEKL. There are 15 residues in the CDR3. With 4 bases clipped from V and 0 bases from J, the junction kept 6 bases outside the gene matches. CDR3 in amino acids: CASSREGQSSYEQYF. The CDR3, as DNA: TGCGCCAGCAGCCGTGAGGGACAGAGCTCCTACGAGCAGTACTTC.